This T cell receptor beta chain was recovered during a study of shared clonotypes between healthy human individuals. Method: immunoSEQ multiplex PCR; TCRdb's copy keeps in-frame clones and lacks some. The sample lists over a million clones, 70% to 80% occurring once. The CDR3 is 13 amino acids. Germline V lookup: CDR1 GTSNPN, CDR2 SVGIG (reference sequence). Trimming took 5 bases from V and 1 from J; bases not matched to a gene: 2. The sample consisted of memory CD4+ T cells from PBMCs. Subset indicated: CD45RA-negative fraction. This receptor was obtained from a man between 18 and 35 years old in good health. Some clones in this sample may be carry-over from other donors' samples. J is TRBJ2-5 and V is TRBV30; 9 bases fit TRBD1. This CDR3 reads CAWDRGSQETQYF. CDR3 DNA: TGTGCCTGGGACAGGGGGTCCCAAGAGACCCAGTACTTC.